This T cell receptor (beta chain) was documented in a study of T cell changes during pregnancy in multiple sclerosis. This clone was found many times. The ends lost 4 bases at V and 2 bases at J; junction bases unmatched: 6. Germline CDR1 reads MGHRA; CDR2 reads YSYEKL. This CDR3 spans 16 amino acids. TCRdb's table, derived via immunoSEQ multiplex PCR, lists solely in-frame clones and lacks some. The sample shows 95,000 to 100,000 clones, more than 90% of them seen only once. The sample consisted of peripheral blood, taken in the second trimester of pregnancy. This sequence was found in a female donor with multiple sclerosis, enrolled in a pregnancy study. V gene TRBV4-1 combines with J gene TRBJ2-1; TRBD1 agrees at 9 bases. The chain's CDR3 is CASSRWTGVTYNEQFF. Here the CDR3 DNA reads TGCGCCAGCAGCCGGTGGACAGGGGTAACCTACAATGAGCAGTTCTTC.